The 13 T cell receptor beta chains listed next were all sequenced from one sample in a study of blood T cell repertoires in COVID-19. Libraries were prepared by immunoSEQ multiplex PCR; TCRdb keeps only in-frame clonotypes and omits some of them. The sample records about 300,000 clones, 80% to 90% being singletons. Sequenced sample: PBMCs or T cells enriched from blood (not recorded which). These receptors all stem from a woman between 18 and 29 years old who had recovered from COVID-19.

The chain links TRBV3-1 (or the pseudogene TRBV3-2) to TRBJ2-3; TRBD2 aligns across 8 bases. CDR3 length: 16 amino acids. The ends lost 1 base at V and 2 bases at J; junction bases unmatched: 5. CDR1 and CDR2 (germline): LGHDT, YNNKEL (reference sequence). The CDR3 region is CASSQVGLGNTDTQYF. The CDR3 DNA sequence: TGTGCCAGCAGCCAAGTGGGACTAGGGAACACAGATACGCAGTATTTT.

This clone was observed once. The V gene is TRBV2, the J gene TRBJ1-4; the match to TRBD1 covers 9 bases. CDR1 is SNHLY, CDR2 FYNNEI, per germline. V lost 5 bases to trimming and J lost 7 bases; unmatched junction nucleotides: 5. This CDR3 contains 14 residues. CDR3 DNA: TGTGCCAGCAGTCCCGGGACAGGGCTTGAAAAACTGTTTTTT. Encoded protein: CASSPGTGLEKLFF.

The V and J genes are TRBV9 and TRBJ1-2; D is perhaps TRBD1 (5 bases). The CDR3 is 17 residues long. CDR1 is SGDLS and CDR2 is YYNGEE in the germline V gene. V was pared by 0 bases and J by 5 bases, with 20 bases between. Here the CDR3 DNA reads TGTGCCAGCAGCGTAGACGTCAGGGCTGAAGAATCGTATGGCTACACCTTC. This gives the protein CASSVDVRAEESYGYTF.

The chain links TRBV18 to TRBJ2-4, with D maybe TRBD2 (6 bases). The V end was cut by 3 bases, the J end by 8 bases, with 11 bases between. This CDR3 region has 13 residues. Germline V lookup: CDR1 KGHSH, CDR2 LQKENI. The CDR3 region is CASSPGRRDIQYF. CDR3 nucleotides: TGTGCCAGCTCACCGGGCAGGAGGGACATTCAGTACTTC.

The sample holds a few counts of this clone. The V gene is TRBV27, the J gene TRBJ1-1, with 9 bases aligning to TRBD1. This CDR3 contains 14 residues. Germline assignment: CDR1 MNHEY and CDR2 SMNVEV (reference sequence). V lost 5 bases, J lost 1 base, and 2 bases stayed unmatched. The CDR3 spells CASSPQGANTEAFF. Here the CDR3 DNA reads TGTGCCAGCAGTCCACAGGGGGCGAACACTGAAGCTTTCTTT.

This chain connects TRBV7-3 to TRBJ2-1; D uncertain. The V gene lost 0 bases and the J gene lost 5 bases, with 5 bases spanning the gap. CDR1 is SGHTA, CDR2 FQGTGA, per germline. The CDR3 is made up of 13 amino acids. The CDR3 loop is CASSLTQDNEQFF. CDR3 coding DNA: TGTGCCAGCAGCTTAACCCAGGACAATGAGCAGTTCTTC.

The V gene is TRBV18, the J gene TRBJ2-3, with TRBD1 identical over 10 bases. The CDR3 contains 17 residues. Germline V gene data show CDR1 as KGHSH and CDR2 as LQKENI. Trimming took 3 bases from V and 8 from J; bases not matched to a gene: 14. The CDR3 region has the DNA TGTGCCAGCTCACCTCCCTCGACAGGGGGCACTTCGGGTACGCAGTATTTT. Translating it yields CASSPPSTGGTSGTQYF.

This chain connects TRBV4-1 to TRBJ2-3; D ambiguous. Germline CDR1 is MGHRA and CDR2 is YSYEKL. The CDR3 consists of 14 residues. V lost 1 base and J 1 base, leaving 6 bases between the germline ends. This CDR3 reads CASSQARGTDTQYF. The CDR3 region has the DNA TGCGCCAGCAGCCAAGCCCGAGGCACAGATACGCAGTATTTT.

DNA for the CDR3: TGTGCCACCGGACAGGGCACAGATACGCAGTATTTT. Translation: CATGQGTDTQYF. The chain has TRBV24-1 and TRBJ2-3, with TRBD1 matching 7 bases. Germline loops: CDR1 KGHDR, CDR2 SFDVKD. Losses at the gene ends were 9 bases for V and 1 base for J; bases not matched to a gene: 0. The CDR3 has 12 amino acids.

This clone is a singleton in its sample. The V and J genes are TRBV4-1 and TRBJ1-4; D not certain. Germline V gives CDR1 MGHRA, CDR2 YSYEKL. The CDR3 is made up of 15 amino acids. The V gene lost 0 bases and the J gene lost 8 bases, with 13 bases spanning the gap. This CDR3 is CASSQDSAGREKLFF. The CDR3 DNA follows: TGCGCCAGCAGCCAAGATTCGGCAGGTCGAGAAAAACTGTTTTTT.

The J gene is TRBJ2-1, the V gene TRBV27; weak D call: TRBD1 (6 bases). This CDR3 has 13 residues. Deletions cut 7 bases from V and 3 bases from J, with 10 bases between. Germline V gives CDR1 MNHEY, CDR2 SMNVEV (reference sequence). The CDR3 bases are TGTGCCAGCAATGCCAGGGGCTACAATGAGCAGTTCTTC. Amino acid sequence: CASNARGYNEQFF.

The chain uses TRBV3-1 (or the pseudogene TRBV3-2) and TRBJ2-3; D is perhaps TRBD2 (6 bases). CDR3 length: 13 residues. Germline lookup yields CDR1 LGHDT and CDR2 YNNKEL (reference sequence). V dropped 0 bases and J dropped 14 bases, with 15 bases sitting between them. CDR3 in amino acids: CASSQDLSTRGYF. CDR3 nucleotide sequence: TGTGCCAGCAGCCAAGACTTGTCGACTAGAGGGTATTTT.

V is TRBV9 and J is TRBJ1-1; D possibly corresponds to TRBD1 (6 bases). Germline V gene sequence: CDR1 SGDLS, CDR2 YYNGEE. Trimming shortened V by 0 bases and J by 1 base, and 13 bases separated the two germline ends. The CDR3 totals 16 residues. The CDR3 bases are TGTGCCAGCAGCGTAGGTGTTAACAGGGAGAACACTGAAGCTTTCTTT. The encoded protein is CASSVGVNRENTEAFF. Supplemented by reference TRBV9 and TRBJ1-1, the full variable domain reads DSGVTQTPKHLITATGQRVTLRCSPRSGDLSVYWYQQSLDQGLQFLIQYYNGEERAKGNILERFSAQQFPDLHSELNLSSLELGDSALYFCASSVGVNRENTEAFFGQGTRLTVV.